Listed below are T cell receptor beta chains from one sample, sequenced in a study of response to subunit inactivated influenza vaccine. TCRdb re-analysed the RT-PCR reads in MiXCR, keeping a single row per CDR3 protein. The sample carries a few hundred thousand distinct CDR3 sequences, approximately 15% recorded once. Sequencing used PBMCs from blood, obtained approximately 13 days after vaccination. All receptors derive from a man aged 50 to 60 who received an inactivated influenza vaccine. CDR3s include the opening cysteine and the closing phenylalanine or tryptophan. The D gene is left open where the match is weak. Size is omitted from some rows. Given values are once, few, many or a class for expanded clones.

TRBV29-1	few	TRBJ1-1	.	CSVWTGNTEAFF	TGCAGCGTTTGGACGGGAAACACTGAAGCTTTCTTT
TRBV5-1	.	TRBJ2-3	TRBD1	CASSFDRGKYESDTQYF	TGCGCCAGCAGCTTTGACAGGGGAAAGTACGAATCAGATACGCAGTATTTT
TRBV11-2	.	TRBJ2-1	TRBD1	CASSPTTGGIYNEQFF	TGTGCCAGCAGCCCGACGACAGGGGGCATCTACAATGAGCAGTTCTTC
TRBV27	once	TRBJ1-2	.	CASSLAGQNNYGYTF	TGTGCCAGCAGTTTAGCAGGACAGAATAACTATGGCTACACCTTC
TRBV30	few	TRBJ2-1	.	CAWSRLYNEQFF	TGTGCCTGGAGCCGACTGTACAATGAGCAGTTCTTC
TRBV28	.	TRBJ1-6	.	CASLPGRNNSPLHF	TGTGCCAGCCTCCCGGGGCGGAATAATTCACCCCTCCACTTT
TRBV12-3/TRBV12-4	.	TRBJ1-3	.	CASSLSQGGNTIYF	TGTGCCAGCAGTCTATCCCAGGGCGGAAACACCATATATTTT
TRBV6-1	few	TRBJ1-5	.	CASRPTTRYNQPQHF	TGTGCCAGCAGACCTACGACGAGGTACAATCAGCCCCAGCATTTT
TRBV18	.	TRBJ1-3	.	CASSPTWDSSGNTIYF	TGTGCCAGCTCACCTACTTGGGATTCCTCTGGAAACACCATATATTTT
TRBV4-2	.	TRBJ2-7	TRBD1	CASSHFKTTGSRYHEQYF	TGTGCCAGCAGCCACTTTAAAACGACAGGGAGTCGGTACCACGAGCAGTACTTC
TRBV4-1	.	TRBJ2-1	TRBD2	CASSAGLAGENAYNEQFF	TGCGCCAGCAGCGCGGGACTAGCGGGCGAGAACGCCTACAATGAGCAGTTCTTC
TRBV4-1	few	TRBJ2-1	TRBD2	CASRPLGTTSYNEQFF	TGCGCCAGCAGACCCTTAGGGACTACCTCCTACAATGAGCAGTTCTTC
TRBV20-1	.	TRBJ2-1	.	CSAYRDLNNEQFF	TGCAGTGCTTACCGGGACTTAAACAATGAGCAGTTCTTC
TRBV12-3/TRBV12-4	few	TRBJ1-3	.	CASSSLTGYDPGNTIYF	TGTGCCAGCAGTTCCCTGACAGGATACGATCCTGGAAACACCATATATTTT
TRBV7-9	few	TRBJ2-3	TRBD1	CASSLGGRGRLYF	TGTGCCAGCAGCTTAGGGGGCAGGGGGCGCCTGTATTTT
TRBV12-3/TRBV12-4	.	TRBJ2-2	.	CASSPGPGQATGELFF	TGTGCCAGCAGTCCCGGCCCAGGGCAGGCCACCGGGGAGCTGTTTTTT